The 16 T cell receptor beta chains in this list originate from one sample, sequenced in a study of shared clonotypes between healthy human individuals. Terminally differentiated effector memory CD45RA+ cells were excluded from the naive CD8 cells, which were CD45RO-negative and positively selected for CCR7. Method: immunoSEQ multiplex PCR; TCRdb's copy keeps in-frame clones and lacks some. The sample gives about 800,000 clones, approximately 97% of which show up once; less than 0.3% is in the top ten. Sequenced input: naive CD8+ T cells sorted from blood. The receptors come from a man aged 25 to 40 in good health.

This chain uses TRBV5-8 with TRBJ2-5; D possibly corresponds to TRBD1 (7 bases). Trimming cost V 0 bases and J 10 bases, with 28 bases left between them. The CDR3 spans 18 residues. CDR1 SGHTS and CDR2 YDEGEE come from the germline V gene. The CDR3 bases are TGTGCCAGCAGCTTGGTGAAGGGGGCGGTTTTGCCGACCGGGGGCCAGTACTTC. Translated, it gives CASSLVKGAVLPTGGQYF.

The gene calls are TRBV7-9 and TRBJ2-5; D gene unclear. The CDR3 length is 14 residues. V lost 4 bases and J 5 bases, leaving 14 bases between the germline ends. Germline V gene lookup returns CDR1 SEHNR and CDR2 FQNEAQ (reference sequence). The CDR3 DNA sequence: TGTGCCAGCAGCTGGGCATTAGGATCGGAGACCCAGTACTTC. Encoded protein: CASSWALGSETQYF.

The gene calls are TRBV7-9 and TRBJ2-7, with 9 bases matching TRBD2. Germline V gene sequence: CDR1 SEHNR, CDR2 FQNEAQ (reference sequence). V shed 5 bases and J 5 bases; nucleotides not matched to a gene: 10. The CDR3 consists of 15 residues. The chain's CDR3 is CASSAGTSLTNEQYF. CDR3 nucleotides: TGTGCCAGCAGCGCCGGGACTAGCCTTACCAACGAGCAGTACTTC.

This chain's CDR3 is CASSFFGGAGGYDEQFF. The CDR3 bases are TGCGCCAGCAGCTTTTTTGGCGGGGCGGGAGGTTATGATGAGCAGTTCTTC. The rearrangement joins TRBV4-1 to TRBJ2-1; 8 positions agree with TRBD2. V lost 5 bases and J lost 8; bases outside the gene matches: 17. The CDR3 length is 17 residues. Germline V lookup: CDR1 MGHRA, CDR2 YSYEKL.

The rearrangement joins TRBV7-6 to TRBJ2-7; D is ambiguous. V lost 1 base and J 3 bases, leaving 1 base between the germline ends. The CDR3 contains 11 residues. Germline V gene data show CDR1 as SGHVS and CDR2 as FNYEAQ. The DNA for the CDR3 is TGTGCCAGCAGCTTAGACTACGAGCAGTACTTC. It encodes CASSLDYEQYF. The whole variable domain, remainder taken from reference TRBV7-6 and TRBJ2-7, is GAGVSQSPRYKVTKRGQDVALRCDPISGHVSLYWYRQALGQGPEFLTYFNYEAQQDKSGLPNDRFSAERPEGSISTLTIQRTEQRDSAMYRCASSLDYEQYFGPGTRLTVT.

The chain links TRBV4-1 to TRBJ2-1; no reliable D call. This CDR3 is 10 amino acids long. Germline V gene data show CDR1 as MGHRA and CDR2 as YSYEKL. The ends were cut back, 3 bases at V and 6 bases at J, with 0 bases in the middle. The CDR3 nucleotides are TGCGCCAGCAGCCACAATGAGCAGTTCTTC. This translates into CASSHNEQFF.

V is TRBV28 and J is TRBJ2-1; 7 nucleotides match TRBD1. Germline V gene sequence: CDR1 MDHEN, CDR2 SYDVKM. The V segment lost 6 bases and the J segment 3 bases; nucleotides outside the gene matches: 11. The CDR3 contains 16 residues. For the CDR3, the DNA is TGTGCCAGCAGCACTAGTGGACAGGAATTCTACAATGAGCAGTTCTTC. Its translation: CASSTSGQEFYNEQFF.

This clone was recorded only once. The chain recombines TRBV5-4 with TRBJ2-1, with 10 positions matching TRBD2. Unmatched junction bases numbered 5, after V lost 3 bases and J lost 2 bases. The CDR3 length is 16 residues. The germline V gene has CDR1 SGHNT and CDR2 YYREEE (reference sequence). DNA of the CDR3: TGTGCCAGCAGCTCTGATACTAGCGGGGCCTACAATGAGCAGTTCTTC. Translated, it gives CASSSDTSGAYNEQFF.

The V gene is TRBV10-2, the J gene TRBJ2-1, with D hard to call. The CDR3 consists of 15 residues. The germline CDR1 and CDR2 sequences are WSHSY and SAAADI. Trimming shortened V by 6 bases and J by 0 bases, and 12 bases separated the two germline ends. CDR3 region: CASRTGVSSYNEQFF. CDR3 DNA: TGCGCCAGCAGGACCGGAGTTAGCTCCTACAATGAGCAGTTCTTC.

The gene calls are TRBV6-5 and TRBJ2-3, with D uncertain. Between the trimmed V and J ends, which lost 0 bases and 6 bases, there was a span of 10 bases. This CDR3 spans 14 amino acids. The germline gives CDR1 MNHEY, CDR2 SVGAGI. CDR3 region: CASSYSGVRDTQYF. The CDR3, as DNA: TGTGCCAGCAGTTACTCGGGTGTCAGGGATACGCAGTATTTT.

V and J are TRBV29-1 and TRBJ2-1; TRBD2 might be the D (5 bases). Trimming removed 0 bases from V and 3 bases from J, with 21 bases in between. The CDR3 runs 18 residues. In germline, CDR1 is SQVTM, CDR2 ANQGSEA. This CDR3 reads CSVEDLRPGNPLYNEQFF. CDR3 bases: TGCAGCGTTGAAGATCTTCGTCCGGGGAATCCCCTCTACAATGAGCAGTTCTTC.

About this clone: Distinct nucleotide sequences in the sample also encode this CDR3. The V and J genes are TRBV6-5 and TRBJ2-3, with a weak D call TRBD2 (6 bases). The CDR3 is made up of 13 amino acids. Germline CDR1 reads MNHEY; CDR2 reads SVGAGI. The germline V and J ends were trimmed by 8 bases and 0 bases, with 9 bases remaining between them. CDR3 amino acids: CASGGTSTDTQYF. The CDR3 region has the DNA TGTGCCAGCGGCGGGACTAGCACAGATACGCAGTATTTT.

As concerns this clone: This CDR3 is also generated by other DNA sequences in the sample. This chain joins TRBV7-9 and TRBJ2-7; D not resolved. Germline V lookup: CDR1 SEHNR, CDR2 FQNEAQ (reference sequence). The CDR3 sequence is 12 residues long. Trimming shortened V by 5 bases and J by 0 bases, and 5 bases separated the two germline ends. The CDR3 nucleotides read TGTGCCAGCAGCAGATCCTCCTACGAGCAGTACTTC. Its translation is CASSRSSYEQYF.

The chain is built from TRBV7-8 and TRBJ2-3; 10 nucleotides match TRBD2. There are 16 residues in the CDR3. V shed 4 bases and J 2 bases; nucleotides not matched to a gene: 6. The germline V gene encodes CDR1 SGHVS and CDR2 FQNEAQ. CDR3 protein: CASSSRTSGATDTQYF. CDR3 sequence (DNA): TGTGCCAGCAGCTCTCGGACTAGCGGTGCCACAGATACGCAGTATTTT.

The chain uses TRBV5-1 and TRBJ1-1; D is ambiguous. The CDR3 totals 16 residues. V was clipped by 0 bases and J by 2 bases, with 14 bases between them. CDR1 and CDR2 from the germline V gene are SGHRS and YFSETQ. The CDR3 region is CASSLVFLGSNTEAFF. The CDR3 DNA reads as TGCGCCAGCAGCTTGGTTTTCCTGGGTTCAAACACTGAAGCTTTCTTT.

CDR3 coding DNA: TGTGCCAGCAGTGGGGCTGGAGCGGGAGTGTTTGTTGATACGCAGTATTTT. This encodes CASSGAGAGVFVDTQYF. The chain links TRBV2 to TRBJ2-3, with 8 positions matching TRBD2. CDR3 length: 17 residues. The V segment lost 4 bases and the J segment 6 bases; nucleotides outside the gene matches: 15. CDR1 is SNHLY, CDR2 FYNNEI, per germline.